This T cell receptor (beta chain) was identified during a study of cytomegalovirus exposure and HLA in healthy donors. Regarding the study as a whole: Across donors, presence/absence analyses took sequencing depth to be roughly uniform.

This PCR relied on a set of 60 Vbeta primers and 13 Jbeta primers. Sequencing used immunoSEQ multiplex PCR; TCRdb keeps in-frame clones, though not all of them. The repertoire holds 140,000 to 150,000 clones, almost 80% seen once, with 6.7% in the top ten. The sample holds a few counts of this clone. Antigen unknown. Germline V gene sequence: CDR1 SGHRS, CDR2 YFSETQ. This CDR3 has 17 amino acids. J gave up 5 bases and V 0 bases, and 11 bases lay outside the gene matches. The TCR sequence derives from a woman between 35 and 50 years old in good health and CMV-seropositive. The chain carries TRBV5-1 and TRBJ1-1; 9 bases map to TRBD1. Sample: PBMCs. The CDR3 spells CASSLGSGQGVRTEAFF. In DNA form, the CDR3 reads TGCGCCAGCAGCTTGGGTTCGGGACAGGGAGTTCGGACTGAAGCTTTCTTT.